Given below is one TCR beta chain in context. The table lists this clonotype with many counts. The clone's antigen remains unknown. Within one base of it there is no much larger clone, and no base qualities were kept. Libraries were prepared through PCR. The reads were generated on an Illumina HiSeq 2500. TCR libraries were prepared with molecular barcoding, using unique molecular identifiers to normalize TCRbeta repertoire quantification. TCRdb reanalyzed the raw reads on its own, using fastp at Q25 for trimming and MiXCR for clone calling, and kept in-frame beta chains. One record per CDR3 amino acid sequence lists the most common genes and DNA. The sample records over 150,000 distinct CDR3 sequences, more than 6.5% of which are singletons. The ten largest clonotypes hold 3% of the sample. The CDR3 contains 13 residues, cysteine and phenylalanine counted. Only CDR3 DNA is held: 39 bases, read in frame from base 1. Based on the germline V gene (reference sequence), the CDR1 and CDR2 sequences are WNHNN and SYGVQD. V gives up 3 bases and J gives up 6 bases, and the segment between their germline ends measures 9 bases.

This sample is drawn from a study of T-cell reconstitution after alpha-beta-depleted transplantation in children (dated by TCRdb to between 2015 and 2016). Background for the entire study: The study quantitatively tracked T-cell immune reconstitution after TCRalphabeta/CD19-depleted allogeneic hematopoietic cell transplantation in children using TCR repertoire profiling.

Specimen: PBMCs from the stem cell graft donor, collected from the stem cell graft. The receptor comes from a human donor who donated a stem cell graft to a child with Wiskott-Aldrich syndrome. Recombination linked TRBV10-1 to TRBJ2-1; no D segment can be confidently identified. The CDR3 region has the sequence CASSDVLRNEQFF. The DNA sequence follows: TGCGCCAGCAGTGATGTCCTCCGCAATGAGCAGTTCTTC.